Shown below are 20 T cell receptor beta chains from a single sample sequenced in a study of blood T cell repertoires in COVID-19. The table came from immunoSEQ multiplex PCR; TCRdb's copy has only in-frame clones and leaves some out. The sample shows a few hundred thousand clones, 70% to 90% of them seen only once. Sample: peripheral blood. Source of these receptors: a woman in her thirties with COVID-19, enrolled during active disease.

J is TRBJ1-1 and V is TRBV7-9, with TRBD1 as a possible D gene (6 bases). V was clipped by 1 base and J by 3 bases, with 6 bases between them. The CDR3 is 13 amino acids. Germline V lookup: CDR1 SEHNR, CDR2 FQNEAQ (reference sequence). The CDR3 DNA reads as TGTGCCAGCAGCTTAGACAGGGACACTGAAGCTTTCTTT. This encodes CASSLDRDTEAFF.

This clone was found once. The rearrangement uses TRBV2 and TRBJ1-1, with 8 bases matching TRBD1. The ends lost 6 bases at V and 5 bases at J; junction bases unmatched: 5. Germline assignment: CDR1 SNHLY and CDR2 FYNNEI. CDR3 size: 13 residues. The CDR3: CASRDRDRTEAFF. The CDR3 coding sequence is TGTGCCAGCAGGGACAGGGATAGAACTGAAGCTTTCTTT.

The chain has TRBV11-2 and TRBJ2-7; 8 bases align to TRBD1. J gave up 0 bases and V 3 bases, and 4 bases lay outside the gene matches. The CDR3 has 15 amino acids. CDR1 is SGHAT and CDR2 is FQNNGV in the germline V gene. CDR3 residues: CASSFRTGPSYEQYV. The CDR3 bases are TGTGCCAGCAGCTTTCGGACAGGGCCCTCCTACGAGCAGTACGTC.

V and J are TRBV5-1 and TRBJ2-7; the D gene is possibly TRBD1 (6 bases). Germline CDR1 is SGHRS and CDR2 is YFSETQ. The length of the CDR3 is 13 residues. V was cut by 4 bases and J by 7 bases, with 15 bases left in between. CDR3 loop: CASSRDTFGEQYV. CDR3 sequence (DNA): TGCGCCAGCAGCCGGGACACCTTTGGGGAGCAGTACGTC.

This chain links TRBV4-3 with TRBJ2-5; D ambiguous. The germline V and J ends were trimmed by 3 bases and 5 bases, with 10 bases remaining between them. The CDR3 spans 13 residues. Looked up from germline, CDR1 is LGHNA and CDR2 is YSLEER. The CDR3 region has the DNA TGCGCCAGCAGCCATGAGAGAGGCGAGACCCAGTACTTC. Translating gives CASSHERGETQYF.

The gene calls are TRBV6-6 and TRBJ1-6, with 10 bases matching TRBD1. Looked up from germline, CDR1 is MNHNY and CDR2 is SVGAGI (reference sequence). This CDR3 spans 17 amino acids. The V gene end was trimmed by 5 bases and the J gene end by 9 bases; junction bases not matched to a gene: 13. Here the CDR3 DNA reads TGTGCCAGCAGTCGCCAAGGACAGGGGGGTATCGGTTCACCCCTCCACTTT. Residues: CASSRQGQGGIGSPLHF.

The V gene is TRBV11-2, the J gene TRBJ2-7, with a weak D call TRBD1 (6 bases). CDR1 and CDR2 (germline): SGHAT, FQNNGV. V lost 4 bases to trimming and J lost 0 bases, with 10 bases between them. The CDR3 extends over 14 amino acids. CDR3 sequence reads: CASSSRTDSYEQYF. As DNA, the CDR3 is TGTGCCAGCAGCTCCAGGACAGACTCCTACGAGCAGTACTTC.

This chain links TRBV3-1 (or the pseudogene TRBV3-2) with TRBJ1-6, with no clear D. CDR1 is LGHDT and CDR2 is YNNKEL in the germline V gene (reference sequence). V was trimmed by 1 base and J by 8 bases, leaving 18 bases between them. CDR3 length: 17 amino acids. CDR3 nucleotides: TGTGCCAGCAGCCAAGCCGGGTCAGCCCTTCATCATTCACCCCTCCACTTT. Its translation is CASSQAGSALHHSPLHF.

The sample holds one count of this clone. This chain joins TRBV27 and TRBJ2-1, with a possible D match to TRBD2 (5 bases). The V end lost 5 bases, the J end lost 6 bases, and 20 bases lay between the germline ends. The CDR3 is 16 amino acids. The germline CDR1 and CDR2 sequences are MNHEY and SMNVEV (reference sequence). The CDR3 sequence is CASSPLVGDIFNEQFF. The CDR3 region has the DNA TGTGCCAGCAGTCCACTTGTCGGGGATATATTCAATGAGCAGTTCTTC.

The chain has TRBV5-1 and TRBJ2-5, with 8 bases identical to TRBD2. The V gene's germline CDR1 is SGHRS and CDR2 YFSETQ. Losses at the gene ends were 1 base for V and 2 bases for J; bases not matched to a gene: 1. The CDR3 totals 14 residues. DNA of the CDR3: TGCGCCAGCAGCTTGACTAGCGGACAAGAGACCCAGTACTTC. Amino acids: CASSLTSGQETQYF.

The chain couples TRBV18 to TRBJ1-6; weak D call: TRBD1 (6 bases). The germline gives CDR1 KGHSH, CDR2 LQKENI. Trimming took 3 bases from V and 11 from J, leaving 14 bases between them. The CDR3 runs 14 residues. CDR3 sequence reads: CASSPNSGEPPLHF. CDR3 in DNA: TGTGCCAGCTCACCGAATTCAGGGGAACCACCCCTCCACTTT.

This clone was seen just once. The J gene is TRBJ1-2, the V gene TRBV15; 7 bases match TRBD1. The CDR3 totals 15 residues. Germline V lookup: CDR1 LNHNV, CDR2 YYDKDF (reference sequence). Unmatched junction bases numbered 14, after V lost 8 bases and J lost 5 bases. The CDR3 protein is CATSRDRRRNYGYTF. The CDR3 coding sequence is TGTGCCACCTCCCGGGACAGAAGGAGAAATTATGGCTACACCTTC.

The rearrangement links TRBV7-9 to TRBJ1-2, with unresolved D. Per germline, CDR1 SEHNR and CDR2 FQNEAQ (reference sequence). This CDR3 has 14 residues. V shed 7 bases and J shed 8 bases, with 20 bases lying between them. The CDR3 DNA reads TGTGCCAGCACCCCCACGGGAGCCGAGTTAGGCTACACCTTC. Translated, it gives CASTPTGAELGYTF. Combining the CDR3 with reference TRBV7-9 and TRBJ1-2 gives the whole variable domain DTGVSQNPRHKITKRGQNVTFRCDPISEHNRLYWYRQTLGQGPEFLTYFQNEAQLEKSRLLSDRFSAERPKGSFSTLEIQRTEQGDSAMYLCASTPTGAELGYTFGSGTRLTVV.

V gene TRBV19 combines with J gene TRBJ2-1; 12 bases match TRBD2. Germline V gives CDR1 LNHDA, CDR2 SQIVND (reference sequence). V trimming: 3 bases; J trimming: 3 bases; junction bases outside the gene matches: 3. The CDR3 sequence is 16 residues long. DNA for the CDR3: TGTGCCAGTAGTATGACTAGCGGGAGTATCTACAATGAGCAGTTCTTC. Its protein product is CASSMTSGSIYNEQFF.

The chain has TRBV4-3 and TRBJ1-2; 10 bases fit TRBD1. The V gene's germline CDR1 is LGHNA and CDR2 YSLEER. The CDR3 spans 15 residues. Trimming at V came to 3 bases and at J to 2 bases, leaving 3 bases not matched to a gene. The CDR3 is CASSQGTGENYGYTF. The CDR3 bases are TGCGCCAGCAGCCAGGGGACAGGGGAAAACTATGGCTACACCTTC.

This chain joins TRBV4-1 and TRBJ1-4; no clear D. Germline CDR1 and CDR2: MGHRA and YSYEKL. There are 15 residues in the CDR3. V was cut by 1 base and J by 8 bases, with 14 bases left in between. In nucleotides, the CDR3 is TGCGCCAGCAGCCAAGGTATGAGGGTATACGAAAAACTGTTTTTT. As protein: CASSQGMRVYEKLFF.

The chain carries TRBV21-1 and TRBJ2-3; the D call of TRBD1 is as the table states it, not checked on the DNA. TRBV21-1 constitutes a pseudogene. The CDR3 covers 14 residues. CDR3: CASSKGAPSLAQYF. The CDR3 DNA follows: TGTGCCAGCAGCAAAGGGGCCCCCTCCCTCGCGCAGTATTTT.

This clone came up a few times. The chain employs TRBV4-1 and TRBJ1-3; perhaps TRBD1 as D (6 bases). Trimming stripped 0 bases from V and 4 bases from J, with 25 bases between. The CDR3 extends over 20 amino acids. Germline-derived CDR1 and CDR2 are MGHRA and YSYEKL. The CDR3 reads CASSQDFLGSGNRAGNTIYF. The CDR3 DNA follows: TGCGCCAGCAGCCAAGATTTTTTGGGATCCGGTAACAGGGCAGGAAACACCATATATTTT.

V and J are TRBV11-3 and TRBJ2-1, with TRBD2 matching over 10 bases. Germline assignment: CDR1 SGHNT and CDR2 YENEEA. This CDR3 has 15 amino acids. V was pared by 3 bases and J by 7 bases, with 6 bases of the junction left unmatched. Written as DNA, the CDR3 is TGTGCCAGCAGCTTGGGAGCGGGAGGGCCAAATGAGCAGTTCTTC. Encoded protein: CASSLGAGGPNEQFF. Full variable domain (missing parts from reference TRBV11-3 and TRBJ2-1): EAGVVQSPRYKIIEKKQPVAFWCNPISGHNTLYWYLQNLGQGPELLIRYENEEAVDDSQLPKDRFSAERLKGVDSTLKIQPAELGDSAVYLCASSLGAGGPNEQFFGPGTRLTVL.

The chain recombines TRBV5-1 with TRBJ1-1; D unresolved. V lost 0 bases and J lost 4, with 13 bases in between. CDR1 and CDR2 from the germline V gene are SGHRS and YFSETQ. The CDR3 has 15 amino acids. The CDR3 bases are TGCGCCAGCAGCTTGGGTGGCGCGAGGGTCACTGAAGCTTTCTTT. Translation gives CASSLGGARVTEAFF.